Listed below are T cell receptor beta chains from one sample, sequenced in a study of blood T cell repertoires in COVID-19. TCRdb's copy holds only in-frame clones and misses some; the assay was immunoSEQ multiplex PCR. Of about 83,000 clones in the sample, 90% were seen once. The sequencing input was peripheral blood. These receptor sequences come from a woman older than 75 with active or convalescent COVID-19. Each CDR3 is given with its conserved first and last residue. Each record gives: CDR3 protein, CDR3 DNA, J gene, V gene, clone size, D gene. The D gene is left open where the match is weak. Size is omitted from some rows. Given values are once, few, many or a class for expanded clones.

CDR3 protein: CASSGDRLYGYTF
CDR3 DNA: TGTGCCAGCAGCGGGGACAGGCTCTATGGCTACACCTTC
J gene: TRBJ1-2
V gene: TRBV6-5
clone size: -
D gene: TRBD1

CDR3 protein: CASSLTGLVGETQYF
CDR3 DNA: TGTGCCAGCAGCTTAACAGGACTAGTCGGAGAGACCCAGTACTTC
J gene: TRBJ2-5
V gene: TRBV7-9
clone size: -
D gene: TRBD2

CDR3 protein: CASSAERGLLYNEQFF
CDR3 DNA: TGTGCCAGCAGCGCGGAGAGAGGACTTCTATACAATGAGCAGTTCTTC
J gene: TRBJ2-1
V gene: TRBV9
clone size: -
D gene: -

CDR3 protein: CASSIGQEGYGYTF
CDR3 DNA: TGTGCCAGCAGTATTGGACAGGAGGGCTATGGCTACACCTTC
J gene: TRBJ1-2
V gene: TRBV7-2
clone size: -
D gene: TRBD1

CDR3 protein: CASISLGGGTYSNQPQHF
CDR3 DNA: TGTGCCAGCATTTCGTTGGGGGGGGGAACTTATAGCAATCAGCCCCAGCATTTT
J gene: TRBJ1-5
V gene: TRBV28
clone size: -
D gene: -

CDR3 protein: CASNPSGGSTDTQYF
CDR3 DNA: TGTGCCAGCAATCCTAGCGGGGGGAGCACAGATACGCAGTATTTT
J gene: TRBJ2-3
V gene: TRBV9
clone size: once
D gene: TRBD2

CDR3 protein: CASSTRAGKGELFF
CDR3 DNA: TGTGCCAGCAGCACACGAGCAGGGAAAGGAGAACTGTTTTTT
J gene: TRBJ1-4
V gene: TRBV9
clone size: -
D gene: -

CDR3 protein: CASSRRTSGATNTGELFF
CDR3 DNA: TGTGCCAGCAGTCGCCGGACTAGCGGGGCCACAAACACCGGGGAGCTGTTTTTT
J gene: TRBJ2-2
V gene: TRBV27
clone size: -
D gene: TRBD2

CDR3 protein: CASSYSGTVYGYTF
CDR3 DNA: TGTGCCAGCAGTTACTCTGGGACAGTCTATGGCTACACCTTC
J gene: TRBJ1-2
V gene: TRBV6-5
clone size: -
D gene: TRBD1

CDR3 protein: CASSQATSGYGSSYEQYF
CDR3 DNA: TGCGCCAGCAGCCAAGCGACTAGCGGGTATGGTAGTTCCTACGAGCAGTACTTC
J gene: TRBJ2-7
V gene: TRBV5-1
clone size: -
D gene: TRBD2

CDR3 protein: CASSQEFSPVSYGYTF
CDR3 DNA: TGCGCCAGCAGCCAAGAGTTTTCTCCAGTTTCGTATGGCTACACCTTC
J gene: TRBJ1-2
V gene: TRBV4-3
clone size: -
D gene: -

CDR3 protein: CASSPEWDRETQYF
CDR3 DNA: TGTGCCAGCTCACCCGAGTGGGACAGAGAGACCCAGTACTTC
J gene: TRBJ2-5
V gene: TRBV18
clone size: -
D gene: TRBD1

CDR3 protein: CALHIAGTNTGELFF
CDR3 DNA: TGTGCCCTACACATAGCGGGAACGAACACCGGGGAGCTGTTTTTT
J gene: TRBJ2-2
V gene: TRBV6-5
clone size: -
D gene: TRBD2

CDR3 protein: CASSLGDRGINTEAFF
CDR3 DNA: TGTGCCAGCAGCTTAGGGGACAGGGGGATAAACACTGAAGCTTTCTTT
J gene: TRBJ1-1
V gene: TRBV13
clone size: -
D gene: TRBD1

CDR3 protein: CASSLAMTGELFF
CDR3 DNA: TGTGCCAGCAGCTTAGCCATGACCGGGGAGCTGTTTTTT
J gene: TRBJ2-2
V gene: TRBV7-9
clone size: -
D gene: -

CDR3 protein: CASSREAGGNTEAFF
CDR3 DNA: TGTGCCAGCAGCCGAGAGGCGGGGGGGAACACTGAAGCTTTCTTT
J gene: TRBJ1-1
V gene: TRBV4-2
clone size: -
D gene: -

CDR3 protein: CASSVGSRGEDEAFF
CDR3 DNA: TGTGCCAGCAGCGTAGGGAGCAGGGGGGAGGATGAAGCTTTCTTT
J gene: TRBJ1-1
V gene: TRBV9
clone size: few
D gene: TRBD1

CDR3 protein: CASSYGGNTGELFF
CDR3 DNA: TGTGCCAGCAGTTACGGCGGAAACACCGGGGAGCTGTTTTTT
J gene: TRBJ2-2
V gene: TRBV6-5
clone size: once
D gene: -

CDR3 protein: CASISQGKRAGELFF
CDR3 DNA: TGTGCCAGCATCAGCCAGGGAAAAAGGGCCGGGGAGCTGTTTTTT
J gene: TRBJ2-2
V gene: TRBV28
clone size: -
D gene: -